This T cell receptor beta chain was recorded in a study of shared clonotypes between healthy human individuals. TCRdb keeps only in-frame clones here, not all; method: immunoSEQ multiplex PCR. The data hold some 500,000 clones, with around 80% observed a single time. Per germline, CDR1 SGHRS and CDR2 YFSETQ. This CDR3 comprises 16 residues. The V gene lost 4 bases and the J gene lost 0 bases, with 15 bases spanning the gap. Sequenced: PBMCs. The sequence came from a woman in her 40s in good health. Some clones in this sample may be carry-over from other donors' samples. This chain links TRBV5-1 with TRBJ2-3, with D perhaps TRBD1 (5 bases). This CDR3 reads CASSPGQGRSTDTQYF. CDR3 DNA sequence: TGCGCCAGCAGCCCCGGACAAGGCCGTAGCACAGATACGCAGTATTTT.